This TCR beta chain was profiled in a study of molecular identifiers for immune sequencing clone quantification. General study findings and limits: One cell's worth of spiked Jurkat TCR RNA was reportedly detectable among roughly 1 million naive cells.

TCRdb recomputed calls from the PCR reads with MiXCR, one row per CDR3 protein. This table has under 650,000 distinct CDR3 sequences, roughly 21% appearing once. As CD8+CD4-CCR7+CD45RA+ cells, naive CD8 T cells were sorted. The CDR3 is 14 residues long. Per germline, CDR1 LNHDA and CDR2 SQIVND (reference sequence). Comment on this clonotype: The antigen is undetermined. One junction end does not reproduce the germline sequence, and a read error may be involved.

This clonotype was sampled from a human donor in good health. Some libraries in this study had Jurkat cell RNA spiked in. Sample: naive CD8+ T cells from blood, with Jurkat cell RNA spiked in. Subset specified: FACS-sorted CD8+CD4-CCR7+CD45RA+ naive T cells. The gene calls are TRBV19 and TRBJ2-7; TRBD1 is a possible D gene (6 bases). The CDR3 region is CASSIVGGNYERYF. The CDR3, as DNA: TGTGCCAGTAGTATAGTTGGGGGCAACTACGAGCGGTACTTC.